The 18 T cell receptor beta chains below were found in one sample sequenced in a study of OX40 agonist ivuxolimab in advanced cancers. Sequencing used immunoSEQ multiplex PCR; TCRdb keeps in-frame clones, though not all of them. The data show fewer than 70,000 clones, 77% seen once. Sequenced here: CD4+ or CD8+ T cells sorted from blood, sampled in a trial of the OX40 agonist ivuxolimab. The receptors derive from an adult with an advanced solid tumor such as melanoma, head and neck, liver or kidney cancer.

The V gene is TRBV29-1, the J gene TRBJ1-1; 7 bases line up with TRBD1. V trimming: 6 bases; J trimming: 4 bases; junction bases outside the gene matches: 11. Germline V gene lookup returns CDR1 SQVTM and CDR2 ANQGSEA. The length of the CDR3 is 14 residues. CDR3 residues: CSVVPDRVVTEAFF. The CDR3 DNA follows: TGCAGCGTGGTCCCTGACAGGGTAGTCACTGAAGCTTTCTTT.

The chain carries TRBV28 and TRBJ2-7, with TRBD1 identical over 9 bases. This CDR3 has 17 residues. From germline, CDR1 is MDHEN and CDR2 SYDVKM. V lost 4 bases to trimming and J lost 4 bases; unmatched junction nucleotides: 14. The CDR3 DNA sequence: TGTGCCAGCAGTTCTTTTGGGTCCGGGACAGGGAGGTACGAGCAGTACTTC. It translates to CASSSFGSGTGRYEQYF.

J is TRBJ2-7 and V is TRBV7-2; 9 bases are a match to TRBD2. V lost 2 bases and J lost 1; bases outside the gene matches: 9. Germline V lookup: CDR1 SGHTA, CDR2 FQGNSA. There are 17 residues in the CDR3. The CDR3 coding sequence is TGTGCCAGCAGCTTAAAGCAAACTAGCGGGTCTTCCTACGAGCAGTACTTC. Its protein is CASSLKQTSGSSYEQYF.

The chain combines TRBV11-1 with TRBJ2-5; D may be TRBD1 (6 bases). The V end lost 0 bases, the J end lost 4 bases, and 15 bases lay between the germline ends. The CDR3 spans 16 residues. Germline CDR1 is SGHAT and CDR2 is FQDESV (reference sequence). The CDR3 DNA follows: TGTGCCAGCAGCTTAGCCAGGGGCTCAAGGGGAGAGACCCAGTACTTC. Translating it yields CASSLARGSRGETQYF.

The chain combines TRBV4-1 with TRBJ2-3; TRBD2 matches 8 bases. With V trimmed by 5 bases and J by 0 bases, 10 bases remained unmatched. CDR3 size: 17 residues. The germline V gene has CDR1 MGHRA and CDR2 YSYEKL. CDR3 sequence reads: CASSKGVAGQSTDTQYF. CDR3 nucleotide sequence: TGCGCCAGCAGCAAAGGAGTAGCGGGGCAGAGCACAGATACGCAGTATTTT.

V is TRBV28 and J is TRBJ2-5; TRBD2 matches 8 bases. CDR1 is MDHEN and CDR2 is SYDVKM in the germline V gene. This CDR3 region has 16 residues. After removal of 7 bases from V and 3 bases from J, the junction contained 13 bases not matched to a gene. CDR3 amino acids: CASTTEQAGAKETQYF. The CDR3 bases are TGTGCCAGCACCACCGAACAAGCGGGGGCCAAAGAGACCCAGTACTTC.

V and J are TRBV11-2 and TRBJ2-1, with D hard to call. The CDR3 totals 13 residues. The V end lost 0 bases, the J end lost 4 bases, and 4 bases lay between the germline ends. Germline CDR1 is SGHAT and CDR2 is FQNNGV. CDR3 residues: CASSLDYYNEQFF. The CDR3 DNA is TGTGCCAGCAGCTTAGACTATTACAATGAGCAGTTCTTC.

The genes are TRBV7-3 and TRBJ2-5; no definite D call. Trimming took 4 bases from V and 13 from J, leaving 13 bases between them. The CDR3 is 11 amino acids. CDR1 SGHTA and CDR2 FQGTGA come from the germline V gene. The CDR3 DNA reads TGTGCCAGCAGCTATCCCCCGGGCCGGTACTTC. It translates to CASSYPPGRYF. Filled out from reference TRBV7-3 and TRBJ2-5, the complete variable domain reads GAGVSQTPSNKVTEKGKYVELRCDPISGHTALYWYRQSLGQGPEFLIYFQGTGAADDSGLPNDRFFAVRPEGSVSTLKIQRTERGDSAVYLCASSYPPGRYFGPGTRLLVL.

The gene calls are TRBV15 and TRBJ2-1, with 8 bases identical to TRBD2. Losses at the gene ends were 2 bases for V and 4 bases for J; bases not matched to a gene: 13. Germline lookup yields CDR1 LNHNV and CDR2 YYDKDF (reference sequence). The CDR3 extends over 18 amino acids. CDR3 region: CATSRPTSPSGQYNEQFF. The CDR3 nucleotides are TGTGCCACCAGCAGACCTACCTCTCCTAGCGGGCAATACAATGAGCAGTTCTTC.

The chain joins TRBV18 to TRBJ2-7; a weak D match, TRBD1 (6 bases). The CDR3 is 13 residues long. Germline CDR1 and CDR2: KGHSH and LQKENI. V lost 6 bases and J 4 bases, leaving 13 bases between the germline ends. The CDR3 bases are TGTGCCAGCTCGACTACAGGGAGATACGAGCAGTACTTC. It yields the protein CASSTTGRYEQYF.

The V and J genes are TRBV5-1 and TRBJ2-3; D not resolved. This CDR3 has 12 residues. Germline V gene data show CDR1 as SGHRS and CDR2 as YFSETQ. V shed 0 bases and J shed 5 bases, with 4 bases lying between them. CDR3 bases: TGCGCCAGCAGCTTGGCCGGAGATACGCAGTATTTT. It translates to CASSLAGDTQYF.

This clone was counted between two and nine times. The chain employs TRBV2 and TRBJ1-1; maybe TRBD1 (5 bases). The CDR3 loop spans 12 amino acids. The V end lost 4 bases, the J end lost 7 bases, and 10 bases lay between the germline ends. Germline CDR1 is SNHLY and CDR2 is FYNNEI. CDR3 sequence reads: CASSVGTGEAFF. CDR3 DNA: TGTGCCAGCAGTGTTGGTACAGGTGAAGCTTTCTTT.

This clone was picked up one time. The chain recombines TRBV19 with TRBJ1-2; TRBD1 agrees at 11 bases. J gave up 4 bases and V 1 base, and 2 bases lay outside the gene matches. Per the germline V gene, CDR1 is LNHDA and CDR2 is SQIVND (reference sequence). The CDR3 sequence is 15 residues long. CDR3 loop: CASSIAGQGAYGYTF. The CDR3 nucleotides read TGTGCCAGTAGTATAGCCGGACAGGGGGCCTATGGCTACACCTTC.

The V gene is TRBV11-2, the J gene TRBJ2-7; TRBD1 matches at 7 bases. CDR3 size: 14 residues. CDR1 SGHAT and CDR2 FQNNGV come from the germline V gene. J lost 2 bases, V lost 2 bases, and 3 bases had no gene match. The DNA for the CDR3 is TGTGCCAGCAGCTTATTACAGGGGACCTACGAGCAGTACTTC. Its translation: CASSLLQGTYEQYF. Complete variable domain (other parts from reference TRBV11-2 and TRBJ2-7): EAGVAQSPRYKIIEKRQSVAFWCNPISGHATLYWYQQILGQGPKLLIQFQNNGVVDDSQLPKDRFSAERLKGVDSTLKIQPAKLEDSAVYLCASSLLQGTYEQYFGPGTRLTVT.

This clone was detected only a few times. The V gene is TRBV12-5, the J gene TRBJ2-1; 12 bases are a match to TRBD2. This CDR3 contains 20 residues. Germline CDR1 LGHNT, CDR2 FRNRAP. After removal of 3 bases from V and 1 base from J, the junction contained 13 bases not matched to a gene. The CDR3 bases are TGTGCTAGTGGTTTCAGCGGACTAGCGGGACTCCTCCAATCCTACAATGAGCAGTTCTTC. It encodes CASGFSGLAGLLQSYNEQFF. The complete variable domain, with remaining parts taken from reference TRBV12-5 and TRBJ2-1, reads DARVTQTPRHKVTEMGQEVTMRCQPILGHNTVFWYRQTMMQGLELLAYFRNRAPLDDSGMPKDRFSAEMPDATLATLKIQPSEPRDSAVYFCASGFSGLAGLLQSYNEQFFGPGTRLTVL.

V gene TRBV4-2 combines with J gene TRBJ1-1; the match to TRBD1 covers 9 bases. The V and J ends lost 2 bases and 1 base, in that order; junction bases with no gene match: 5. The CDR3 spans 16 residues. The V gene's germline CDR1 is LGHNA and CDR2 YNFKEQ. In DNA form, the CDR3 reads TGTGCCAGCAGCCAACCCCGGGACAGGGCGAACACTGAAGCTTTCTTT. This sequence encodes CASSQPRDRANTEAFF.

This clone has only one observation. V usage is TRBV4-1 and J usage is TRBJ1-1; D is possibly TRBD1 (5 bases). CDR1 is MGHRA, CDR2 YSYEKL, per germline. The V and J ends lost 7 bases and 1 base respectively, with 13 bases between them. CDR3 size: 14 residues. The DNA of the CDR3 is TGCGCCAGCACAGCTGACAGACGGAACACTGAAGCTTTCTTT. This translates into CASTADRRNTEAFF.

This clone has a single count. In nucleotides, the CDR3 is TGCGCCAGCAGCAGGGGCGGGACAGGGGGCAAGGTTAGGGTTGAAGCTTTCTTT. It specifies CASSRGGTGGKVRVEAFF. V is TRBV5-1 and J is TRBJ1-1, with TRBD1 matching 12 bases. The CDR3 has 18 residues. Germline CDR1 and CDR2: SGHRS and YFSETQ. J gave up 7 bases and V 4 bases, and 17 bases lay outside the gene matches.